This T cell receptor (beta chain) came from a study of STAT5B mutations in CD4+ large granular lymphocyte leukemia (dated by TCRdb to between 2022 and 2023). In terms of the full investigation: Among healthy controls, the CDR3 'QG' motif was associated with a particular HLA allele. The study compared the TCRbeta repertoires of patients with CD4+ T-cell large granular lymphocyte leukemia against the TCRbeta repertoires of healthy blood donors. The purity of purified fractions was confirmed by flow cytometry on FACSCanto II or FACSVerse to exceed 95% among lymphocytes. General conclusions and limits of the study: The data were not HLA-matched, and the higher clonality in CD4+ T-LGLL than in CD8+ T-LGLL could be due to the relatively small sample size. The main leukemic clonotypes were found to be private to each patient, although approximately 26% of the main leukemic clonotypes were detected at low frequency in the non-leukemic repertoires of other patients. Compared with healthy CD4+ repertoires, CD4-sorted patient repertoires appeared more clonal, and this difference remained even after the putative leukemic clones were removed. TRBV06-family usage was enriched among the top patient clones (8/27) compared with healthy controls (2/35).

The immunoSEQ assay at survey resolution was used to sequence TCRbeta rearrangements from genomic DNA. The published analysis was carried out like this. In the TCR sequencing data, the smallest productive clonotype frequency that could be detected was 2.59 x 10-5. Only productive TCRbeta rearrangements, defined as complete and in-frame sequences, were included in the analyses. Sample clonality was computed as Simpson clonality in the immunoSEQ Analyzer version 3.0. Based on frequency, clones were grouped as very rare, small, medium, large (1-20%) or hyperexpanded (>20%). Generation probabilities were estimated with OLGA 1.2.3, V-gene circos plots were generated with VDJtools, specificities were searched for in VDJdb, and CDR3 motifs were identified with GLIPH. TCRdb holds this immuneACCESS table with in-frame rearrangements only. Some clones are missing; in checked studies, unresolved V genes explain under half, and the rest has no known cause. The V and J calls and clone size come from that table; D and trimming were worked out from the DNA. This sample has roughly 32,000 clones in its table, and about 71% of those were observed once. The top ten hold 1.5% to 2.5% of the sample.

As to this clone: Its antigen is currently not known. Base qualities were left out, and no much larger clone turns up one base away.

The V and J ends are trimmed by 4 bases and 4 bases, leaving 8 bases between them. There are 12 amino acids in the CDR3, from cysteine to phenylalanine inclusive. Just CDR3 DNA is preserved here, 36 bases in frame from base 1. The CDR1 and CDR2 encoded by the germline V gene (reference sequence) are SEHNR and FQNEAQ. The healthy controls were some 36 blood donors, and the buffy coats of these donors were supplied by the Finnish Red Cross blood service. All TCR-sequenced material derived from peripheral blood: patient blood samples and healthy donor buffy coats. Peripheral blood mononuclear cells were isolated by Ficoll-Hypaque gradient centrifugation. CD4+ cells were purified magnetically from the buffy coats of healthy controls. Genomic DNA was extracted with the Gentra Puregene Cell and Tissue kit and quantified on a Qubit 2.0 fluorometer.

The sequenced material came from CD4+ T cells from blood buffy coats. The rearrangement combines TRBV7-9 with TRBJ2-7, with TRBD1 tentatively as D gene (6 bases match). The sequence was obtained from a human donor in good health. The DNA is TGTGCCAGCAGCTCCACAGGGTACGAGCAGTACTTC. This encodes CASSSTGYEQYF.